This TCR beta chain was recovered during a study of spatial heterogeneity in lung cancer. Turning to the study itself: Within tumor regions, the number of TCR transcripts tracked closely with a T cell module score obtained from matched bulk RNA-seq. Whole-study results and caveats: Tumors with more nonsynonymous mutations had more expanded intratumoral alpha and beta TCRs.

Sample time point: sample taken at primary tumor resection. Unsorted samples of tumor, nontumor lung or frozen PBMC had their whole RNA sequenced. The table lists this clonotype with a few counts. Its antigen is unknown. A library made for alpha chains picked up this beta chain off target, so its size means little. Individual TCR cDNA molecules each bore their own unique molecular identifier. TCRdb re-called the 5' RACE reads with MiXCR, one entry per CDR3 protein. The repertoire includes some 16,000 distinct CDR3 sequences, roughly 7.1% of them detected once, and 15% to 20% sits in the top ten. The V gene lost 1 base and the J gene lost 3 bases, with 28 bases spanning the gap. Germline loops: CDR1 LGHDT, CDR2 YNNKEL (reference sequence). The CDR3 length is 20 residues.

The sequence was collected from a female donor with early-stage non-small cell lung cancer. The input for sequencing was lung tumor tissue, taken at surgery. This rearrangement joins TRBV3-1 to TRBJ2-7; tentative D call: TRBD1 (7 bases). The CDR3 DNA is TGTGCCAGCAGCCAAGTTGGTGGGCTCTTCGGGGCAGGGGGAGGCTACGAGCAGTACTTC. Translated: CASSQVGGLFGAGGGYEQYF.